This T cell receptor (beta chain) was obtained from a study of shared clonotypes between healthy human individuals. Repertoires were generated with immunoSEQ multiplex PCR, while TCRdb's copy carries only in-frame clones and drops some. The data hold a few million clones, with around 90% observed a single time. Trimming stripped 5 bases from V and 0 bases from J, with 11 bases between. The germline gives CDR1 SGHVS, CDR2 FQNEAQ. The CDR3 runs to 15 residues. Sequenced sample: naive CD4+ T cells from PBMCs. The subset here: CD45RA+ positively selected. This TCR derives from a man between 18 and 29 years old in good health. Some clones in this sample may be carry-over from other donors' samples. V gene TRBV7-8 combines with J gene TRBJ1-3, with D possibly being TRBD1 (6 bases). The CDR3 spells CASSVRGFSGNTIYF. The CDR3 DNA is TGTGCCAGCAGCGTAAGGGGGTTCTCTGGAAACACCATATATTTT.